This TCR beta chain was sequenced for a study of CD8 T cells in Susac syndrome. Study results and limitations: The TCR sequencing and HLA analysis in the study involved a relatively small number of individuals, as the study acknowledged.

V was clipped by 6 bases and J by 7 bases, with 24 bases between them. This CDR3 region has 15 residues. Germline V gene sequence: CDR1 SQVTM, CDR2 ANQGSEA. Remarks on this clonotype: No antigen is known for it.

RNA in amounts of roughly 0.5 to 1 ug was reverse transcribed with random hexamers. The amplification used immunoSEQ multiplex PCR on TCR beta CDR3; it spanned 54 Vbeta and 13 Jbeta. From the immunoSEQ multiplex PCR reads, TCRdb called clonotypes with MiXCR, one entry per CDR3 protein. This table has 150,000 or so distinct CDR3 sequences, 93% appearing once. From blood CD8+ and CD4+ T cells, TCR beta sequences were generated. TEMRA cells were enriched by FACS, while CD8+ and CD4+ T cells were obtained through a negative isolation that was performed magnetically. The sequence came from a human donor in good health. This chain uses TRBV29-1 with TRBJ2-5, with a weak D call TRBD1 (6 bases). The sequencing input was CD4+ T cells from PBMCs. Here the CDR3 DNA reads TGCAGCGTGACCGGGACAACTTCGTTCCGGGGGACCCAGTACTTC. Protein sequence: CSVTGTTSFRGTQYF. Full variable domain (outside the CDR3, taken from reference TRBV29-1 and TRBJ2-5): SAVISQKPSRDICQRGTSLTIQCQVDSQVTMMFWYRQQPGQSLTLIATANQGSEATYESGFVIDKFPISRPNLTFSTLTVSNMSPEDSSIYLCSVTGTTSFRGTQYFGPGTRLLVL.